This T cell receptor beta chain was identified in a study of shared clonotypes between healthy human individuals (dated by TCRdb to about 2020). Notes on the research overall: Two women and three men aged 18 to 49 years were included in the cohort. For each donor, CD4 naive and CD4 memory were each given three plates, CD8 naive was given two plates, and CD8 memory was given one plate. To estimate repertoire size and how much clonotypes are shared between individuals, the study performed deep sequencing of blood TCR repertoires from 4 to 6 healthy adults. To increase sequencing depth and limit assay-specific biases, different laboratories used diverse techniques to prepare libraries and sequence TCR repertoires. Per donor, leukapheresis produced somewhere between about 0.94 and 10 billion PBMCs. The paper's findings and limits, for the study overall: The small number of donors limited the genetic and exposure-history diversity represented. Sharing across several donors was observed for roughly 5.4% of naive CD4, under 4% of naive CD8, roughly 2.3% of memory CD4, and 0.4% of memory CD8 clonotypes. Clonotypes shared by all four sorted-subset donors showed higher generation probabilities than non-shared clonotypes. Naive subsets generally had larger estimated clonotype richness than memory subsets. Sampling was limited to blood, and TCR repertoires in tissue likely differ from TCR repertoires in blood. Pairwise subsampling led to the expectation that sequencing depth would affect the degree of clonotype sharing among donors. Even with the large sequencing depth, rarefaction of the sorted-subset datasets indicated that sequencing was incomplete.

For the CD8 naive samples, CD45RO-negative cells were positively selected for CCR7, yielding a CD45RA+CCR7+ population from which TemRA cells were excluded. The donors were healthy, HIV-negative adults who had no recently reported acute infections or vaccinations. Every donor was a Caucasian adult living in Nashville, Tennessee, USA. Blood was collected by leukapheresis, and PBMCs were isolated by Ficoll-Histopaque density gradient centrifugation and then cryopreserved in liquid nitrogen vapor phase. Analytical flow cytometry was used to check the purity and quantity of every magnetically sorted T cell population. Genomic DNA was isolated from every sorted fraction and measured by UV absorbance on a Nanodrop 2000c. Worth noting for this clone: The clone's antigen remains unknown. No per-base quality is available; no much larger clone lies one base away.

Using the deep immunoSEQ assay, multiplex PCR amplified TCR CDR3 regions from genomic DNA. Extracted genomic DNA from each cell subset was spread evenly across all wells of several immunoSEQ 96-well plates, with each plate serving as a replicate. For sorted subsets, approximately 190 ng genomic DNA, equal to about 30,000 T cell genomes, was loaded into each replicate PCR. The purified libraries were quantified using a Qubit 3.0 fluorometer, sized with a Bioanalyzer 2100, and then quantified again using the KAPA Library Quantification kit. Every immunoSEQ 96-well plate was sequenced on a separate single-read 150-cycle Illumina NextSeq 550 flow cell. Processing in the source paper ran as follows. Because only junctional sequences without quality scores were contained in the immunoSEQ output, filtering matching that applied to full-length reads could not be performed. To assign V/J genes and CDR3, sequences were annotated against IMGT germline references using PyIR, a Python wrapper for IgBLAST v1.9. Reads were filtered out if the reads had weak V/J assignments (E-value above 1e-6), no CDR3, stop codons, out-of-frame junctions, or ambiguous translated residues. A V3J clonotype was defined by an identical inferred V gene, J gene, and CDR3 amino acid sequence. To compute the percentage overlap between repertoires, the number of shared unique clonotypes was divided by the size of the smaller repertoire. Richness of each repertoire was evaluated using RTK rarefaction, the Chao1 estimator, and Recon v2.1 estimates of unobserved clonotypes. Generation probabilities were computed with OLGA for all TCRbeta clonotypes obtained by the gDNA method from a handful of donors. TCRdb retrieved this table from immuneACCESS and kept in-frame rearrangements only. Not all clones are present; in checked studies, unresolved V genes account for under half, and no reason is known for the remainder. That table gives V, J and clone size, and the DNA gave D and trimming. The sample has about 580,000 clones on record, roughly 98% of them singletons. The top ten clonotypes cover 0.3% of the sample.

The germline V gene supplies CDR1 MNHEY and CDR2 SVGAGI. Counted from cysteine to phenylalanine, this CDR3 has 14 amino acids. The sequence is cut down to CDR3 DNA, 42 bases in frame from base 1. The junction shows trimming of 6 bases on V and 8 bases on J, plus 17 bases between the germline ends. This receptor chain uses TRBV6-5 and TRBJ2-1; TRBD2 could be the D gene, as 6 bases match. The sequence was obtained from a man aged 25-45 years in good health. Sequencing input: naive CD8+ T cells sorted from blood. This sample's cell subset or site label indicates: CD45RA+CCR7+. In nucleotides, the sequence is TGTGCCAGCAGACGGCGGGATCCAGTGGATGAGCAGTTCTTC. Translated, it gives CASRRRDPVDEQFF.